This T cell receptor (beta chain) emerged from a study of blood T cell repertoires in COVID-19. Study at large: The cDNA or gDNA used as material had been derived from T cells, B-cell-depleted T cells, or PBMCs.

Original handling: Estimates of nucleated cell counts were drawn from the amplification of reference gene primers. Assay used: immunoSEQ multiplex PCR; TCRdb lists only in-frame clones, some missing. The V and J calls and clone size are taken from that table; D and trimming were inferred from the DNA. Of approximately 170,000 clones in the sample, 80% to 90% were seen once. The V gene's germline CDR1 is SGHTS and CDR2 YDEGEE. CDR3 length equals 15 residues. Trimming left V 4 bases short and J 0 bases short, with 11 bases between. Sequenced: peripheral blood. The receptor was isolated from a man aged 30 to 45 with acute or convalescent COVID-19. The chain has TRBV5-8 and TRBJ2-1; D might be TRBD2 (6 bases). The CDR3 DNA reads as TGTGCCAGCAGCCGTTCGGGACTCTCCTACAATGAGCAGTTCTTC. Translated, it gives CASSRSGLSYNEQFF.